A selection of T cell receptor beta chains follows, all from one sample in a study of circulating and synovial CD4+ cells in juvenile arthritis. Generated by immunoSEQ multiplex PCR, the TCRdb table keeps only in-frame clones and is missing some. The sample consists of tens of thousands of clones, roughly 96% of them appearing once. What was sequenced was CD4+ T cells from blood. The receptors stem from a human donor with juvenile idiopathic arthritis. Both conserved end residues are part of each CDR3. A D gene is named only where the DNA matches it firmly. The listing skips clone size in some rows; elsewhere it reads once, few, many or a size class.

d_call: NA
j_call: TRBJ2-1
v_call: TRBV28
clone_size: NA
cdr3_nt: TGTGCCAGCAGTCCCAAATCAGGACTTTACCATGAGCAGTTCTTC
cdr3_aa: CASSPKSGLYHEQFF

d_call: NA
j_call: TRBJ2-7
v_call: TRBV7-3
clone_size: NA
cdr3_nt: TGTGCCAGCAGCTTACGGTGGAGGGGGCGGAACGAGCAGTACTTC
cdr3_aa: CASSLRWRGRNEQYF

d_call: NA
j_call: TRBJ1-1
v_call: TRBV7-9
clone_size: NA
cdr3_nt: TGTGCCAGCAGCTTAGACAGGGTAGGGACTGAAGCTTTCTTT
cdr3_aa: CASSLDRVGTEAFF

d_call: TRBD1
j_call: TRBJ1-5
v_call: TRBV7-9
clone_size: NA
cdr3_nt: TGTGCCAGCAGCGGGACAGGGGGCGGTCAGCCCCAGCATTTT
cdr3_aa: CASSGTGGGQPQHF

d_call: TRBD1
j_call: TRBJ2-5
v_call: TRBV19
clone_size: NA
cdr3_nt: TGTGCCAGTAGTCCCCAAGGGGTAAGACAGGGCCAGTACTTC
cdr3_aa: CASSPQGVRQGQYF

d_call: NA
j_call: TRBJ1-1
v_call: TRBV7-9
clone_size: NA
cdr3_nt: TGTGCCAGCCCCATTCCAGGGTTGAACACTGAAGCTTTCTTT
cdr3_aa: CASPIPGLNTEAFF

d_call: NA
j_call: TRBJ2-1
v_call: TRBV2
clone_size: NA
cdr3_nt: TGTGCCAGCAGGCCCGGACTACGCCCGGGTGAGCAGTTCTTC
cdr3_aa: CASRPGLRPGEQFF

d_call: TRBD1
j_call: TRBJ1-2
v_call: TRBV6-4
clone_size: NA
cdr3_nt: TGTGCCAGCAGGCCCGGGACAGGCGTCTATGGCTACACCTTC
cdr3_aa: CASRPGTGVYGYTF

d_call: NA
j_call: TRBJ2-7
v_call: TRBV5-4
clone_size: NA
cdr3_nt: TGTGCCAGCAGCCTAAGACCTAGGGGCGAGCAGTACTTC
cdr3_aa: CASSLRPRGEQYF

d_call: NA
j_call: TRBJ2-7
v_call: TRBV6-1
clone_size: NA
cdr3_nt: TGTGCCAGCACGGACAAGTCTACCTACGAGCAGTACTTC
cdr3_aa: CASTDKSTYEQYF

d_call: TRBD1
j_call: TRBJ2-1
v_call: TRBV18
clone_size: NA
cdr3_nt: TGTGCCAGCGGACAGGGCCTCTCCAATGAGCAGTTCTTC
cdr3_aa: CASGQGLSNEQFF

d_call: NA
j_call: TRBJ1-1
v_call: TRBV7-3
clone_size: once
cdr3_nt: TGTGCCAGCAGCTTAACAGCTAACACTGAAGCTTTCTTT
cdr3_aa: CASSLTANTEAFF

d_call: NA
j_call: TRBJ2-7
v_call: TRBV18
clone_size: NA
cdr3_nt: TGTGCCAGCTCATCCCGAGCGGAGCCCCTCTCCTACGAGCAGTACTTC
cdr3_aa: CASSSRAEPLSYEQYF

d_call: TRBD1
j_call: TRBJ1-2
v_call: TRBV29-1
clone_size: NA
cdr3_nt: TGCAGCGTTGGGGAGGACAGGTTATATGGCTACACCTTC
cdr3_aa: CSVGEDRLYGYTF

d_call: TRBD1
j_call: TRBJ2-3
v_call: TRBV5-1
clone_size: NA
cdr3_nt: TGCGCCAGCAGTTGGCGGACAGGGGGCGTAACAGATACGCAGTATTTT
cdr3_aa: CASSWRTGGVTDTQYF

d_call: TRBD2
j_call: TRBJ2-3
v_call: TRBV5-1
clone_size: NA
cdr3_nt: TGCGCCAGTAACGACGGGACTAGCGGGAGGGATACGCAGTATTTT
cdr3_aa: CASNDGTSGRDTQYF

d_call: TRBD1
j_call: TRBJ1-5
v_call: TRBV19
clone_size: NA
cdr3_nt: TGTGCCAGTAGTATGGGACAGGGGGCTAGCAATCAGCCCCAGCATTTT
cdr3_aa: CASSMGQGASNQPQHF

d_call: TRBD2
j_call: TRBJ2-7
v_call: TRBV19
clone_size: NA
cdr3_nt: TGTGCCAGTAGTCCCTCTTTAGGGCCTGCGGGAGCAGACGAGCAGTACTTC
cdr3_aa: CASSPSLGPAGADEQYF

d_call: TRBD2
j_call: TRBJ2-5
v_call: TRBV25-1
clone_size: NA
cdr3_nt: TGTGCCAGCAGTGGACCCAACAGCGGGAGGGCCTCACGAGAGACCCAGTACTTC
cdr3_aa: CASSGPNSGRASRETQYF

d_call: NA
j_call: TRBJ2-1
v_call: TRBV5-4
clone_size: NA
cdr3_nt: TGTGCCAGCAGCTTGCCCCCTAACTCCTACAATGAGCAGTTCTTC
cdr3_aa: CASSLPPNSYNEQFF

d_call: NA
j_call: TRBJ1-4
v_call: TRBV7-2
clone_size: once
cdr3_nt: TGTGCCAGCAGCTTAGGATCGGAGGGTAAAAAACTGTTTTTT
cdr3_aa: CASSLGSEGKKLFF

d_call: TRBD2
j_call: TRBJ2-5
v_call: TRBV10-1
clone_size: NA
cdr3_nt: TGCGCCAGCAGTGAGGGGGCGGCTAGCGGGGCCCAAGAGACCCAGTACTTC
cdr3_aa: CASSEGAASGAQETQYF

d_call: TRBD1
j_call: TRBJ2-3
v_call: TRBV5-1
clone_size: once
cdr3_nt: TGCGCCAGCAGCTTGGGGACAGGGGCTCGCACAGATACGCAGTATTTT
cdr3_aa: CASSLGTGARTDTQYF

d_call: NA
j_call: TRBJ2-1
v_call: TRBV7-9
clone_size: NA
cdr3_nt: TGTGCCAGCAGCTTACGGAGTTCGGGTGGAGTGTCCAATGAGCAGTTCTTC
cdr3_aa: CASSLRSSGGVSNEQFF

d_call: TRBD1
j_call: TRBJ2-1
v_call: TRBV30
clone_size: NA
cdr3_nt: TGTGCCTGGGAAGACACAGGGGCCCATGAGCAGTTCTTC
cdr3_aa: CAWEDTGAHEQFF

d_call: TRBD1
j_call: TRBJ2-7
v_call: TRBV6-5
clone_size: NA
cdr3_nt: TGTGCCAGCAGTTACGGGGCAGGGGGAGACTCCTACGAGCAGTACTTC
cdr3_aa: CASSYGAGGDSYEQYF

d_call: TRBD2
j_call: TRBJ2-1
v_call: TRBV7-9
clone_size: NA
cdr3_nt: TGTGCCAGCAGCCCCATGGGACTAGCGGGGGGCTCCTACAATGAGCAGTTCTTC
cdr3_aa: CASSPMGLAGGSYNEQFF

d_call: NA
j_call: TRBJ2-7
v_call: TRBV2
clone_size: NA
cdr3_nt: TGTGCCAGCAGCGGGAACTACGAGCAGTACTTC
cdr3_aa: CASSGNYEQYF

d_call: TRBD1
j_call: TRBJ2-5
v_call: TRBV9
clone_size: NA
cdr3_nt: TGTGCCAGCAGCGGAAAACAGGACAGGGAGGTTCAAGAGACCCAGTACTTC
cdr3_aa: CASSGKQDREVQETQYF

d_call: NA
j_call: TRBJ2-4
v_call: TRBV2
clone_size: NA
cdr3_nt: TGTGCCAGCAGTGCCCTAACTAGTCTAGCCAAAAACATTCAGTACTTC
cdr3_aa: CASSALTSLAKNIQYF

d_call: TRBD1
j_call: TRBJ2-2
v_call: TRBV19
clone_size: once
cdr3_nt: TGTGCCAGTAGTCCCCGGACAGGGAGTGGGGAGCTGTTTTTT
cdr3_aa: CASSPRTGSGELFF

d_call: TRBD2
j_call: TRBJ2-1
v_call: TRBV2
clone_size: NA
cdr3_nt: TGTGCCAGCAGAGGGGGACTAGCGGGGGTAAATGAGCAGTTCTTC
cdr3_aa: CASRGGLAGVNEQFF

d_call: NA
j_call: TRBJ2-3
v_call: TRBV5-1
clone_size: NA
cdr3_nt: TGCGCCAGCAGCTTAGCCTTTAGCACAGATACGCAGTATTTT
cdr3_aa: CASSLAFSTDTQYF

d_call: NA
j_call: TRBJ1-3
v_call: TRBV7-9
clone_size: NA
cdr3_nt: TGTGCCAGCAGCTTATCTCTCTCTGGAAACACCATATATTTT
cdr3_aa: CASSLSLSGNTIYF

d_call: NA
j_call: TRBJ2-6
v_call: TRBV4-2
clone_size: few
cdr3_nt: TGTGCCAGCAGCCCATCAGGGGCGTCTGGGGCCAACGTCCTGACTTTC
cdr3_aa: CASSPSGASGANVLTF

d_call: NA
j_call: TRBJ2-1
v_call: TRBV19
clone_size: NA
cdr3_nt: TGTGCCAGTAGTGGCCCGGGTTCGCGTAGTAATGAGCAGTTCTTC
cdr3_aa: CASSGPGSRSNEQFF

d_call: NA
j_call: TRBJ1-5
v_call: TRBV7-2
clone_size: NA
cdr3_nt: TGTGCCAGCAGCTTGGGCCCTAGCGCAATATATCAGCCCCAGCATTTT
cdr3_aa: CASSLGPSAIYQPQHF

d_call: NA
j_call: TRBJ1-1
v_call: TRBV19
clone_size: NA
cdr3_nt: TGTGCCAGTAGTCTCCGCGGCGCTGAAGCTTTCTTT
cdr3_aa: CASSLRGAEAFF